These 3 T cell receptor beta chains came from one sample sequenced in a study of T-cell reconstitution after alpha-beta-depleted transplantation in children. A TCRbeta library incorporating unique molecular identifiers was prepared. TCRdb called the PCR reads again in MiXCR, with one record for every CDR3 protein. The sample lists about 110,000 distinct CDR3 sequences, approximately 10% occurring once. The sample was PBMCs, taken before TCRalphabeta/CD19-depleted stem cell transplant. These receptors were taken from a boy between 2 and 15 years old with acute lymphoblastic leukemia, due to receive a stem cell transplant.

This clonotype was recorded a few times. The gene calls are TRBV10-3 and TRBJ2-7; D is unclear. Germline assignment: CDR1 ENHRY and CDR2 SYGVKD. The CDR3 is made up of 14 amino acids. V lost 0 bases, J lost 5 bases, and 11 bases lay in between. This chain's CDR3 is CAISESPAPNEQYF. The CDR3 coding sequence is TGTGCCATCAGTGAGTCCCCAGCGCCTAACGAGCAGTACTTC.

The chain couples TRBV6-5 to TRBJ1-2; 7 nucleotides agree with TRBD1. Germline V gene data show CDR1 as MNHEY and CDR2 as SVGAGI. The CDR3 extends over 15 amino acids. The junction had 10 bases not matched to a gene; V was cut back by 2 bases and J by 7 bases. The CDR3 protein is CASSYPGQAQAGYTF. The CDR3 bases are TGTGCCAGCAGTTACCCTGGACAGGCACAAGCTGGCTACACCTTC.

This clonotype was recorded a few times. The V call is TRBV3-1, the J call TRBJ1-1, with D unclear. The CDR3 extends over 13 amino acids. Germline V gene lookup returns CDR1 LGHDT and CDR2 YNNKEL (reference sequence). Trimming stripped 3 bases from V and 0 bases from J, with 5 bases between. In DNA form, the CDR3 reads TGTGCCAGCAGCCATGGCATGAACACTGAAGCTTTCTTT. Its translation is CASSHGMNTEAFF.